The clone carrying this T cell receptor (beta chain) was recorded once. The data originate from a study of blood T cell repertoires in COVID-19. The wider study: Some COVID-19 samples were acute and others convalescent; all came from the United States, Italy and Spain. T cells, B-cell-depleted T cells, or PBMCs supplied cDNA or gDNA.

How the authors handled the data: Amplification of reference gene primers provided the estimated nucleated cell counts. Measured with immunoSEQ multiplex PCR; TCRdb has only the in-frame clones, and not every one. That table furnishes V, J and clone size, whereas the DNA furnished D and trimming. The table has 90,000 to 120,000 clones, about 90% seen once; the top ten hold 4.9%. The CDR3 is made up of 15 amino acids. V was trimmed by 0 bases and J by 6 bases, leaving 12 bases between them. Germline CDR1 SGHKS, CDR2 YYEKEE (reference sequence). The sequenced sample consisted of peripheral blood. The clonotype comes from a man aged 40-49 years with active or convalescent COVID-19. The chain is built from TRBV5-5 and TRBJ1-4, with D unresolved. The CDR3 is CASSLDGEEYEKLFF. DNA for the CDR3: TGTGCCAGCAGCTTGGACGGAGAAGAATATGAAAAACTGTTTTTT.